The 11 T cell receptor beta chains reported below all come from one sample, sequenced in a study of CD8 T cells in Susac syndrome. Reverse transcription of about 0.45 to 1 ug RNA was performed with random hexamers. In TCRdb, the immunoSEQ multiplex PCR reads were re-called with MiXCR into one record per CDR3 protein. The sample records 150,000 or so distinct CDR3 sequences, less than 97% being singletons. Sequencing was done on a sample of CD8+ T cells from PBMCs. Receptor source: a human donor with multiple sclerosis.

The chain employs TRBV12-5 and TRBJ2-3; D call uncertain. In germline, CDR1 is LGHNT, CDR2 FRNRAP. The CDR3 is 15 residues long. V lost 0 bases to trimming and J lost 2 bases, with 9 bases between them. CDR3 bases: TGTGCTAGTGGTTTGGTACGGTGGGACACAGATACGCAGTATTTT. It specifies CASGLVRWDTDTQYF.

J is TRBJ2-1 and V is TRBV20-1, with 9 bases identical to TRBD2. The germline CDR1 and CDR2 sequences are DFQATT and SNEGSKA (reference sequence). Unmatched junction bases numbered 8, after V lost 2 bases and J lost 3 bases. This CDR3 has 16 amino acids. The CDR3: CSARHISGGLYNEQFF. CDR3 in DNA: TGCAGTGCTAGACACATTAGCGGGGGACTCTACAATGAGCAGTTCTTC.

V usage is TRBV30 and J usage is TRBJ2-5, with unresolved D. Trimming took off 4 bases at V and 2 bases at J, with 5 bases between the two ends. The CDR3 has 11 amino acids. Germline V gives CDR1 GTSNPN, CDR2 SVGIG (reference sequence). In DNA, the CDR3 is TGTGCCTGGATGGAGCAAGAGACCCAGTACTTC. Protein product: CAWMEQETQYF.

The chain uses TRBV29-1 and TRBJ2-5; no reliable D call. CDR3 length: 10 amino acids. Per germline, CDR1 SQVTM and CDR2 ANQGSEA. V was cut by 6 bases and J by 5 bases, with 7 bases left in between. CDR3: CSVPLETQYF. The CDR3 nucleotides are TGCAGCGTCCCGCTGGAGACCCAGTACTTC.

This chain connects TRBV12-3 or TRBV12-4 to TRBJ2-7, with TRBD1 as a possible D gene (5 bases). The CDR3 loop spans 12 amino acids. Deletions cut 6 bases from V and 3 bases from J, with 9 bases between. The CDR3 DNA reads as TGTGCCAGCAGCCCAGGGTTCTACGAGCAGTACTTC. Protein: CASSPGFYEQYF.

This rearrangement joins TRBV25-1 to TRBJ2-7; D is possibly TRBD1 or TRBD2 (5 bases each). Germline V gives CDR1 MGHDK, CDR2 SYGVNS. Between the trimmed V and J ends, which lost 5 bases and 2 bases, there was a span of 16 bases. This CDR3 has 15 residues. CDR3 bases: TGTGCCAGCAGTCGGGGCGGAGACCTAACCTACGAGCAGTACGTC. Residues: CASSRGGDLTYEQYV.

The chain links TRBV11-1 to TRBJ2-7; possibly TRBD1 for D (6 bases). The CDR3 contains 17 residues. V was trimmed by 2 bases and J by 6 bases, leaving 23 bases between them. Per germline, CDR1 SGHAT and CDR2 FQDESV (reference sequence). As DNA, the CDR3 is TGTGCCAGCAGCTTATCCCCTCCTGGTACAGGGAACGGCGAGCAGTACTTC. This encodes CASSLSPPGTGNGEQYF.

This chain connects TRBV29-1 to TRBJ1-1, with TRBD1 matching over 7 bases. The CDR3 covers 16 residues. J was trimmed by 1 base and V by 0 bases; bases with no gene match: 8. Per germline, CDR1 SQVTM and CDR2 ANQGSEA. The CDR3, as DNA: TGCAGCGTTGAAGATCCCCAGGGGGTGGGGAACACTGAAGCTTTCTTT. This codes for CSVEDPQGVGNTEAFF.

The CDR3 DNA reads TGTGCCAGCAGCTTGGGACAGGGAGCCGACTACGAGCAGTACGTC. Translating gives CASSLGQGADYEQYV. J is TRBJ2-7 and V is TRBV13; 9 bases agree with TRBD1. The CDR3 covers 15 residues. Per germline, CDR1 PRHDT and CDR2 FYEKMQ (reference sequence). V was clipped by 3 bases and J by 3 bases; unmatched bases: 6.

This clonotype was counted between two and nine times. This chain uses TRBV7-2 with TRBJ2-7; D is perhaps TRBD1 (5 bases). The CDR3 spans 13 residues. Germline-derived CDR1 and CDR2 are SGHTA and FQGNSA. V was clipped by 5 bases and J by 3 bases, with 11 bases between them. CDR3 sequence reads: CASSPQGYYEQYV. In nucleotides, the CDR3 is TGTGCCAGCAGCCCTCAGGGCTACTACGAGCAGTACGTC.

This chain links TRBV30 with TRBJ2-2; TRBD2 agrees at 7 bases. CDR3 length: 13 residues. Germline values: CDR1 GTSNPN, CDR2 SVGIG (reference sequence). J gave up 6 bases and V 8 bases, and 9 bases lay outside the gene matches. CDR3: CATRTSAAGELFF. CDR3 DNA sequence: TGTGCCACCCGTACTAGCGCCGCCGGGGAGCTGTTTTTT.